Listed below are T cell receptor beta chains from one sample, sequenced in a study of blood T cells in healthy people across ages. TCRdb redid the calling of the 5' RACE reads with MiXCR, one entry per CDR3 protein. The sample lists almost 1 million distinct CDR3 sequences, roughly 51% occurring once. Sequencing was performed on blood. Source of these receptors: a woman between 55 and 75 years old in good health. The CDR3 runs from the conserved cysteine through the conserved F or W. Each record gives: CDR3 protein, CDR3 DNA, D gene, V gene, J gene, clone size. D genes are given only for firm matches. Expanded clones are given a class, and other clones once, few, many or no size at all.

CDR3: CATSRERVGANVLTF
DNA: TGTGCCACCAGCAGAGAAAGGGTTGGGGCCAACGTCCTGACTTTC
D: NA
V: TRBV15
J: TRBJ2-6
size: few

CDR3: CSAAPRGPNYNEQFF
DNA: TGCAGTGCTGCACCCCGGGGACCCAACTACAATGAGCAGTTCTTC
D: NA
V: TRBV20-1
J: TRBJ2-1
size: few

CDR3: CASSEAGAKNIQYF
DNA: TGTGCCAGCAGTGAGGCCGGAGCCAAAAACATTCAGTACTTC
D: NA
V: TRBV25-1
J: TRBJ2-4
size: NA

CDR3: CASSSLRGGRQYQETQYF
DNA: TGCGCCAGCAGCTCGCTGCGGGGCGGGAGACAGTACCAAGAGACCCAGTACTTC
D: TRBD2
V: TRBV5-1
J: TRBJ2-5
size: NA

CDR3: CASSKGETGHISDYEQYF
DNA: TGTGCCAGCAGCAAAGGGGAGACAGGCCATATCTCTGACTACGAGCAGTACTTC
D: NA
V: TRBV21-1
J: TRBJ2-7
size: once

CDR3: CASSQAGQRMQFF
DNA: TGTGCCAGCAGCCAAGCGGGACAGCGTATGCAGTTCTTC
D: TRBD1
V: TRBV14
J: TRBJ2-1
size: NA

CDR3: CASSLAGTPAEQYF
DNA: TGCGCCAGCAGCTTGGCCGGTACCCCCGCGGAGCAGTACTTC
D: NA
V: TRBV5-1
J: TRBJ2-4
size: NA

CDR3: CSGARQETQYF
DNA: TGCAGTGGGGCTAGGCAAGAGACCCAGTACTTC
D: NA
V: TRBV20-1
J: TRBJ2-5
size: NA

CDR3: CRVGVGQGTDTQYF
DNA: TGCAGAGTGGGCGTGGGACAGGGAACAGATACGCAGTATTTT
D: TRBD1
V: TRBV29-1
J: TRBJ2-3
size: NA

CDR3: CASSQEGQGYREQFF
DNA: TGCGCCAGCAGCCAAGAGGGACAAGGATATCGTGAGCAGTTCTTC
D: NA
V: TRBV4-3
J: TRBJ2-1
size: few

CDR3: CASSAGNNYEQYF
DNA: TGCGCCAGCAGCGCCGGGAATAACTACGAGCAGTACTTC
D: NA
V: TRBV5-1
J: TRBJ2-7
size: few

CDR3: CASSLQGSGQTYEQYF
DNA: TGTGCCAGCAGTTTACAGGGTAGCGGGCAAACCTACGAGCAGTACTTC
D: TRBD2
V: TRBV28
J: TRBJ2-7
size: NA

CDR3: CASSYSILWSKLGGEQFF
DNA: TGTGCCAGCAGTTACTCGATTTTGTGGAGTAAGTTGGGGGGTGAGCAGTTCTTC
D: NA
V: TRBV6-2/TRBV6-3
J: TRBJ2-1
size: NA

CDR3: CASSLVPRREEGRQFF
DNA: TGTGCCAGCAGCTTAGTCCCGCGACGGGAAGAAGGAAGGCAGTTCTTC
D: NA
V: TRBV7-8
J: TRBJ2-1
size: once

CDR3: CASSETSGPSTDTQYF
DNA: TGTGCCAGCAGCGAGACTAGCGGGCCGAGCACAGATACGCAGTATTTT
D: TRBD2
V: TRBV7-6
J: TRBJ2-3
size: NA

CDR3: CASTQAGSDIQYF
DNA: TGTGCCAGCACCCAGGCGGGTTCTGACATTCAGTACTTC
D: NA
V: TRBV6-6
J: TRBJ2-4
size: NA

CDR3: CASSSGVAGSGYEQYF
DNA: TGTGCCAGCAGTTCGGGAGTAGCGGGAAGTGGGTACGAGCAGTACTTC
D: TRBD2
V: TRBV12-3/TRBV12-4
J: TRBJ2-7
size: NA

CDR3: CASSPFPLGVNTEAFF
DNA: TGTGCCAGCAGCCCCTTCCCCCTGGGGGTGAACACTGAAGCTTTCTTT
D: NA
V: TRBV7-8
J: TRBJ1-1
size: NA

CDR3: CACGLNTGELFF
DNA: TGTGCCTGCGGACTGAACACCGGGGAGCTGTTTTTT
D: NA
V: TRBV12-3/TRBV12-4
J: TRBJ2-2
size: NA

CDR3: CASRREWGISYNEQFF
DNA: TGTGCCAGCCGAAGGGAATGGGGGATTTCCTACAATGAGCAGTTCTTC
D: NA
V: TRBV27
J: TRBJ2-1
size: once

CDR3: CAVNTLANVLTF
DNA: TGCGCCGTGAATACCCTGGCCAACGTCCTGACTTTC
D: NA
V: TRBV29-1
J: TRBJ2-6
size: NA

CDR3: CASSLVFGNTDTQYF
DNA: TGTGCCAGCAGCTTAGTTTTCGGAAACACAGATACGCAGTATTTT
D: NA
V: TRBV11-2
J: TRBJ2-3
size: NA

CDR3: CSARMGGRGVETQYF
DNA: TGCAGTGCTAGAATGGGCGGGCGAGGGGTAGAGACCCAGTACTTC
D: NA
V: TRBV20-1
J: TRBJ2-5
size: NA